The rows below give T cell receptor beta chains drawn from one sample of a study of shared clonotypes between healthy human individuals. The protocol was immunoSEQ multiplex PCR, while the TCRdb copy is restricted to in-frame clones and leaves out a portion. This table has some 300,000 clones, more than 60% appearing once. Material for sequencing was memory CD4+ T cells sorted from blood. The origin of the receptors is a man between 25 and 39 years old in good health. The CDR3 runs from the conserved cysteine through the conserved F or W. The order of the fields is CDR3 DNA, CDR3 protein, V gene, D gene, J gene, clone size. D genes are given only for firm matches. Clone sizes are given selectively: once, few, many, or a class where the clone is expanded.

cdr3_nt: TGCAGCGTTGGGGACTATGGTACCGGGGAGCTGTTTTTT; cdr3_aa: CSVGDYGTGELFF; v_call: TRBV29-1; d_call: TRBD2; j_call: TRBJ2-2; clone_size: .
cdr3_nt: TGTGCCAGTAGCCGGCCCGTCGAGCAGTACTTC; cdr3_aa: CASSRPVEQYF; v_call: TRBV19; d_call: .; j_call: TRBJ2-7; clone_size: .
cdr3_nt: TGCAGCGTGGAGACAGGGGGTGGTTATGGCTACACCTTC; cdr3_aa: CSVETGGGYGYTF; v_call: TRBV29-1; d_call: TRBD1; j_call: TRBJ1-2; clone_size: .
cdr3_nt: TGTGCCAGCAGTATAGGCGGGAACACCGGGGAGCTGTTTTTT; cdr3_aa: CASSIGGNTGELFF; v_call: TRBV2; d_call: .; j_call: TRBJ2-2; clone_size: few
cdr3_nt: TGTGCCAGTAGTCTCTCCCGTAGAGATACGCAGTATTTT; cdr3_aa: CASSLSRRDTQYF; v_call: TRBV19; d_call: .; j_call: TRBJ2-3; clone_size: .
cdr3_nt: TGTGCCAGCAGCTTTGGAAACGGCAAGTACTTC; cdr3_aa: CASSFGNGKYF; v_call: TRBV7-2; d_call: .; j_call: TRBJ2-4; clone_size: few
cdr3_nt: TGCGCCAGCAGCCGTGAGAGGCTAAGCACAGATACGCAGTATTTT; cdr3_aa: CASSRERLSTDTQYF; v_call: TRBV5-1; d_call: .; j_call: TRBJ2-3; clone_size: few
cdr3_nt: TGCGCCAGCAGTTGGGGGGTGGAAGATACGCAGTATTTT; cdr3_aa: CASSWGVEDTQYF; v_call: TRBV5-1; d_call: .; j_call: TRBJ2-3; clone_size: .
cdr3_nt: TGTGCCAGCAGAACCCCCGGGACAATCGCTGAAGCTTTCTTT; cdr3_aa: CASRTPGTIAEAFF; v_call: TRBV28; d_call: .; j_call: TRBJ1-1; clone_size: .
cdr3_nt: TGTGCCAGCAGTGTGGCGGGAGATTACCCCGGGGAGCTGTTTTTT; cdr3_aa: CASSVAGDYPGELFF; v_call: TRBV6-1; d_call: TRBD2; j_call: TRBJ2-2; clone_size: once
cdr3_nt: TGTGCCAGCAGCCAAGAGGAGGTTCGGCGGAATACCAGGTGGACCGGGGAGCTGTTTTTT; cdr3_aa: CASSQEEVRRNTRWTGELFF; v_call: TRBV14; d_call: .; j_call: TRBJ2-2; clone_size: .
cdr3_nt: TGTGCCAGCAGCGCCCCAGGGATCTCTGGAAACACCATATATTTT; cdr3_aa: CASSAPGISGNTIYF; v_call: TRBV9; d_call: .; j_call: TRBJ1-3; clone_size: .
cdr3_nt: TGCGCCAGCAGTTCCGACAGAGTGTCCTACGAGCAGTACTTC; cdr3_aa: CASSSDRVSYEQYF; v_call: TRBV5-1; d_call: .; j_call: TRBJ2-7; clone_size: once
cdr3_nt: TGTGCCAGTAGTATAGAGGGAGACTATAGCAATCAGCCCCAGCATTTT; cdr3_aa: CASSIEGDYSNQPQHF; v_call: TRBV19; d_call: .; j_call: TRBJ1-5; clone_size: .
cdr3_nt: TGTGCCAGCAGTCCTCTAGCGGGAGTAGACTCCTACAATGAGCAGTTCTTC; cdr3_aa: CASSPLAGVDSYNEQFF; v_call: TRBV7-3; d_call: TRBD2; j_call: TRBJ2-1; clone_size: .
cdr3_nt: TGTGCCAGCAGTTTATACGGGCAGGGGTACACTGAAGCTTTCTTT; cdr3_aa: CASSLYGQGYTEAFF; v_call: TRBV27; d_call: .; j_call: TRBJ1-1; clone_size: many
cdr3_nt: TGTGCCAGCAGTTTGGGCGGGGTCCAGGTTGCCGGGGAGCTGTTTTTT; cdr3_aa: CASSLGGVQVAGELFF; v_call: TRBV6-5; d_call: .; j_call: TRBJ2-2; clone_size: .
cdr3_nt: TGTGCCAGCGGCGACAGGTCCTACGAGCAGTACTTC; cdr3_aa: CASGDRSYEQYF; v_call: TRBV18; d_call: .; j_call: TRBJ2-7; clone_size: .
cdr3_nt: TGTGCCAGCAGTACTGGAGCGAACCGGCAGTACTTC; cdr3_aa: CASSTGANRQYF; v_call: TRBV2; d_call: .; j_call: TRBJ2-7; clone_size: .
cdr3_nt: TGTGCCAGCAGCTTGGTAGGGGCGACGAGACGCGAGACCCAGTACTTC; cdr3_aa: CASSLVGATRRETQYF; v_call: TRBV7-8; d_call: .; j_call: TRBJ2-5; clone_size: .
cdr3_nt: TGTGCCAGCAGTTTAGAGGAGGGGAGCGGGGAGCTGTTTTTT; cdr3_aa: CASSLEEGSGELFF; v_call: TRBV27; d_call: .; j_call: TRBJ2-2; clone_size: .
cdr3_nt: TGTGCCAGTAAGGCAAAGGTTTGGGACAGCGCTGGTTACGAGCAGTACTTC; cdr3_aa: CASKAKVWDSAGYEQYF; v_call: TRBV19; d_call: TRBD1; j_call: TRBJ2-7; clone_size: .
cdr3_nt: TGTGCCAGTAGTAGGTCAATCCGGGACAGGGACACAACTAATGAAAAACTGTTTTTT; cdr3_aa: CASSRSIRDRDTTNEKLFF; v_call: TRBV19; d_call: TRBD1; j_call: TRBJ1-4; clone_size: .
cdr3_nt: TGCGCCAGCAGCGACAGGGAAGGTTTAGCCCTCCACTTT; cdr3_aa: CASSDREGLALHF; v_call: TRBV5-1; d_call: TRBD1; j_call: TRBJ1-6; clone_size: few
cdr3_nt: TGCAGCGTAGCGACTAGCGGGAGATTACGGTCCTACGAGCAGTACTTC; cdr3_aa: CSVATSGRLRSYEQYF; v_call: TRBV29-1; d_call: TRBD2; j_call: TRBJ2-7; clone_size: .
cdr3_nt: TGCGCCAGCAGCTTGAAGGGGGCGCGGAGCGAGCAGTACTTC; cdr3_aa: CASSLKGARSEQYF; v_call: TRBV5-1; d_call: TRBD1; j_call: TRBJ2-7; clone_size: .
cdr3_nt: TGTGCCAGCAGCTTTCGTCGGCAGGGGGCAATTTGGAGGGGTGAGCAGTTCTTC; cdr3_aa: CASSFRRQGAIWRGEQFF; v_call: TRBV7-9; d_call: TRBD1; j_call: TRBJ2-1; clone_size: .
cdr3_nt: TGTGCCAGCAGCCCTACGACTAGCAGCCACGAGCAGTACTTC; cdr3_aa: CASSPTTSSHEQYF; v_call: TRBV7-7; d_call: TRBD2; j_call: TRBJ2-7; clone_size: .
cdr3_nt: TGTGCCAGCAGTTTAGGGGGCGGTGAAGCTTTCTTT; cdr3_aa: CASSLGGGEAFF; v_call: TRBV27; d_call: .; j_call: TRBJ1-1; clone_size: .
cdr3_nt: TGTGCCAGCAGCCTCGGAAGTACGGTCGGTGGAAACACCATATATTTT; cdr3_aa: CASSLGSTVGGNTIYF; v_call: TRBV7-3; d_call: .; j_call: TRBJ1-3; clone_size: .
cdr3_nt: TGTGCCAGCAGCCCTCGGCGGGTTGCAACTAATGAAAAACTGTTTTTT; cdr3_aa: CASSPRRVATNEKLFF; v_call: TRBV9; d_call: .; j_call: TRBJ1-4; clone_size: .
cdr3_nt: TGCGCCAGCAGTGATCGAGCCTTGACAAACATTCAGTACTTC; cdr3_aa: CASSDRALTNIQYF; v_call: TRBV10-2; d_call: .; j_call: TRBJ2-4; clone_size: .
cdr3_nt: TGTGCCAGCAGCCCCGGGACAGTCAATCAGCCCCAGCATTTT; cdr3_aa: CASSPGTVNQPQHF; v_call: TRBV4-2; d_call: TRBD1; j_call: TRBJ1-5; clone_size: .
cdr3_nt: TGTGCCAGCAGTCGTACCCAGGGGGGCACGAGCTATGGCTACACCTTC; cdr3_aa: CASSRTQGGTSYGYTF; v_call: TRBV28; d_call: TRBD1; j_call: TRBJ1-2; clone_size: few
cdr3_nt: TGTGCCAGCAGCCCATCCGGGACAGGCACAGATACGCAGTATTTT; cdr3_aa: CASSPSGTGTDTQYF; v_call: TRBV5-4; d_call: TRBD1; j_call: TRBJ2-3; clone_size: .
cdr3_nt: TGTGCCAGCAGCGTAGAGGCGGTGGGAGGCGGGACCGGGGAGCTGTTTTTT; cdr3_aa: CASSVEAVGGGTGELFF; v_call: TRBV9; d_call: .; j_call: TRBJ2-2; clone_size: many
cdr3_nt: TGCAGCGCGAGGGCCAATGAGCAGTTCTTC; cdr3_aa: CSARANEQFF; v_call: TRBV20-1; d_call: .; j_call: TRBJ2-1; clone_size: .
cdr3_nt: TGCAGCGTTTTCGGACTAGCGGATACGCAGTATTTT; cdr3_aa: CSVFGLADTQYF; v_call: TRBV29-1; d_call: TRBD2; j_call: TRBJ2-3; clone_size: few
cdr3_nt: TGTGCCAGCAGCCCGCCCGGGAGGGTGGATACGCAGTATTTT; cdr3_aa: CASSPPGRVDTQYF; v_call: TRBV7-8; d_call: TRBD2; j_call: TRBJ2-3; clone_size: .
cdr3_nt: TGTGCCTGGAAGGGGCCCTCCTACGAGCAGTACTTC; cdr3_aa: CAWKGPSYEQYF; v_call: TRBV30; d_call: .; j_call: TRBJ2-7; clone_size: .
cdr3_nt: TGCGCCAGCAGCCAAGTTGACACAACACAAGAGACCCAGTACTTC; cdr3_aa: CASSQVDTTQETQYF; v_call: TRBV4-1; d_call: .; j_call: TRBJ2-5; clone_size: .
cdr3_nt: TGTGCCAGCAGCTTCGCCGCCGGGGAGCTGTTTTTT; cdr3_aa: CASSFAAGELFF; v_call: TRBV11-2; d_call: .; j_call: TRBJ2-2; clone_size: .
cdr3_nt: TGTGCCAGCAGCACGGGACCGTCAACCTACAATGAGCAGTTCTTC; cdr3_aa: CASSTGPSTYNEQFF; v_call: TRBV7-8; d_call: .; j_call: TRBJ2-1; clone_size: .
cdr3_nt: TGTGCCAGCAGTCCCCCCGTGGGCAACCCCCTAGAAAGATACGAGCAGTACTTC; cdr3_aa: CASSPPVGNPLERYEQYF; v_call: TRBV7-9; d_call: .; j_call: TRBJ2-7; clone_size: .
cdr3_nt: TGTGCCAGCAGCTTTTCAGCGCCAGATACGCAGTATTTT; cdr3_aa: CASSFSAPDTQYF; v_call: TRBV5-6; d_call: .; j_call: TRBJ2-3; clone_size: once
cdr3_nt: TGTGCCAGCAGTCCCCCTCAAGATACGCAGTATTTT; cdr3_aa: CASSPPQDTQYF; v_call: TRBV28; d_call: .; j_call: TRBJ2-3; clone_size: once
cdr3_nt: TGCGCCAGCAGCCCACCCTCGGGTTACGAGCAGTACTTC; cdr3_aa: CASSPPSGYEQYF; v_call: TRBV5-1; d_call: .; j_call: TRBJ2-7; clone_size: .
cdr3_nt: TGTGCCAGTAGGGTCCTCGACAGGGTGAGTAGCAATCAGCCCCAGCATTTT; cdr3_aa: CASRVLDRVSSNQPQHF; v_call: TRBV19; d_call: TRBD1; j_call: TRBJ1-5; clone_size: .
cdr3_nt: TGTGCCAGCTCACCACCGGGGGGCTGGACTGAAGCTTTCTTT; cdr3_aa: CASSPPGGWTEAFF; v_call: TRBV18; d_call: .; j_call: TRBJ1-1; clone_size: .
cdr3_nt: TGTGCCTTTGGGACTAGCGGTAGGGCCCAGTACTTC; cdr3_aa: CAFGTSGRAQYF; v_call: TRBV6-1; d_call: TRBD2; j_call: TRBJ2-5; clone_size: once
cdr3_nt: TGTGCCACCAAGACAGGGGCCGGTTACAATGAGCAGTTCTTC; cdr3_aa: CATKTGAGYNEQFF; v_call: TRBV2; d_call: TRBD1; j_call: TRBJ2-1; clone_size: once
cdr3_nt: TGTGCCAGCAGTGTGGGCACTAATGAAAAACTGTTTTTT; cdr3_aa: CASSVGTNEKLFF; v_call: TRBV28; d_call: .; j_call: TRBJ1-4; clone_size: .
cdr3_nt: TGTGCCAGCAGCCGTAGGGAAGAGACCCAGTACTTC; cdr3_aa: CASSRREETQYF; v_call: TRBV11-2; d_call: .; j_call: TRBJ2-5; clone_size: .
cdr3_nt: TGTGCCAGCAGTGTTCCGACCGGGACAGGGGGCATCGTTGGCAATCAGCCCCAGCATTTT; cdr3_aa: CASSVPTGTGGIVGNQPQHF; v_call: TRBV28; d_call: TRBD1; j_call: TRBJ1-5; clone_size: .
cdr3_nt: TGTGCCAGCAGCCGAGGACCAGGTCTCAATGAGCAGTTCTTC; cdr3_aa: CASSRGPGLNEQFF; v_call: TRBV7-3; d_call: .; j_call: TRBJ2-1; clone_size: .
cdr3_nt: TGTGCCAGCAGCCGGGCACTCTCTGGGGCCAACGTCCTGACTTTC; cdr3_aa: CASSRALSGANVLTF; v_call: TRBV28; d_call: .; j_call: TRBJ2-6; clone_size: few
cdr3_nt: TGTGCCAGCAGCCCCAAGGTGACCTACGAGCAGTACTTC; cdr3_aa: CASSPKVTYEQYF; v_call: TRBV11-1; d_call: .; j_call: TRBJ2-7; clone_size: .
cdr3_nt: TGTGCCAGCAGCCCTTACCGACTAGCGGGAGCGGCCCGGTCCTACGAGCAGTACTTC; cdr3_aa: CASSPYRLAGAARSYEQYF; v_call: TRBV7-8; d_call: TRBD2; j_call: TRBJ2-7; clone_size: .
cdr3_nt: TGTGCCAGCAGCTTATTCGGCGGGAGGACCACAGATACGCAGTATTTT; cdr3_aa: CASSLFGGRTTDTQYF; v_call: TRBV5-6; d_call: TRBD2; j_call: TRBJ2-3; clone_size: .